Described below is a single T cell receptor beta chain sequence and its context. This receptor's antigen is unknown. Base qualities are not recorded, but no much larger clone differs from it by a single base. This sample was taken from a study of T cell changes during pregnancy in multiple sclerosis (dated by TCRdb to between 2017 and 2020). Study-wide context: In women with multiple sclerosis, the researchers looked at how the T cell repertoire shifted as pregnancy progressed.

The CDR3 runs 14 residues from the cysteine to the phenylalanine. The CDR3 DNA has 42 bases and is translated from base 1. Here V drops 1 base and J drops 8 bases, and the junction holds 5 bases not matched to any gene. Looking up the germline V gene yields CDR1 KGHSH and CDR2 LQKENI. Preparation of the library involved the immunoSEQ multiplex PCR assay. The source is immuneACCESS, and TCRdb retained only in-frame sequences with V and J called. Part of the clones is not carried over; for the studies checked, unresolved V genes explain less than half of this, and the remainder is unexplained. For this sample the table gives 70,000 to 95,000 clones, of which around nine tenths were detected only once. The ten largest clones take up 0.47% of the sample.

Sequenced material: CD4+ T cells from peripheral blood mononuclear cells, taken in the second trimester of pregnancy. The sequence links TRBV18 to TRBJ2-4, with 7 junctional bases fitting TRBD1. The sequence came from a female donor with multiple sclerosis, enrolled in a pregnancy study. Read as DNA, the sequence is TGTGCCAGCTCACCACAGGGGGCCGTCGACATTCAGTACTTC. Its coded protein is CASSPQGAVDIQYF.